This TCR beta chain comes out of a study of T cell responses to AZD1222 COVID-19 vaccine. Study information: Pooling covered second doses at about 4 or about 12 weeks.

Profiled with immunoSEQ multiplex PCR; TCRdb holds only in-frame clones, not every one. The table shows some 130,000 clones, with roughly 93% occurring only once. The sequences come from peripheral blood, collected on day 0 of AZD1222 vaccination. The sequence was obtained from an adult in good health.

CDR3 sequence reads: CASSQGFTGGYTF. The CDR3 nucleotides read TGTGCCAGCAGCCAAGGATTTACAGGGGGCTACACCTTC. The rearrangement uses TRBV3-1 (or the pseudogene TRBV3-2) and TRBJ1-2, with TRBD1 as a possible D gene (6 bases). Trimming stripped 1 base from V and 8 bases from J, with 11 bases between. CDR1 is LGHDT and CDR2 is YNNKEL in the germline V gene (reference sequence). The CDR3 has 13 amino acids.